This T cell receptor beta chain came from a study of blood T cells in healthy people across ages. Study findings and constraints: Possibly, changes in expanded clonotypes were confounded because donor CMV status was unknown. Diversity was higher, and naive CD4+ cells more numerous, in long-lived donors than in aged donors.

The sample, 9 to 10 milliliters of peripheral blood, was drawn from each donor. Of note for this clonotype: Its antigen is as yet unknown. One end of the junction is discordant with germline, which a read error may explain.

The CDR3 contains 15 residues. Germline V gene sequence: CDR1 SGHKS, CDR2 YYEKEE (reference sequence). The authors ran a second PCR of roughly 6 to 12 cycles using a sample-barcoded 5' primer and a J-beta primer mix. TCRdb reanalysed the 5' RACE reads using MiXCR and keeps one entry per CDR3 protein. The sample comprises 1.5 million to 1.9 million distinct CDR3 sequences, 35% to 45% of which are singletons, and around 4% rests with the top ten. V usage is TRBV5-5 and J usage is TRBJ1-2; possibly TRBD1 for D (5 bases). Sequenced material: blood. The sequence derives from a woman aged 18-30 years in good health. The CDR3 DNA reads TGTACCAGCAGCTTAGGAGGGGCTGGTAACTATGGCTACACCTTC. Protein product: CTSSLGGAGNYGYTF.